This T cell receptor (beta chain) was observed in a study of blood T cells in healthy people across ages. Using a J-beta primer mix together with a sample-barcoded 5' primer, a second PCR was run for about 6 to 12 cycles. TCRdb re-analysed the 5' RACE reads in MiXCR, keeping a single row per CDR3 protein. The data show 910,000 or so distinct CDR3 sequences, roughly half seen once. Every participating donor contributed about 10 milliliters of peripheral blood through a draw. Sequenced input: blood. The receptor was isolated from a woman aged 60-75 years in good health.

The CDR3: CATSTGQGRETQYF. In DNA form, the CDR3 reads TGTGCCACCAGCACTGGACAGGGACGAGAGACCCAGTACTTC. V usage is TRBV15 and J usage is TRBJ2-5, with 8 bases lining up with TRBD1. With 4 bases clipped from V and 4 bases from J, the junction kept 5 bases outside the gene matches. Per the germline V gene, CDR1 is LNHNV and CDR2 is YYDKDF (reference sequence). The CDR3 runs to 14 residues.